This TCR beta chain was recovered during a study of cytomegalovirus exposure and HLA in healthy donors. 13 Jbeta primers and 60 Vbeta primers were used for the PCR. Assay used: immunoSEQ multiplex PCR; TCRdb lists only in-frame clones, some missing. The table has approximately 93,000 clones, 70% to 85% seen once. This CDR3 spans 14 amino acids. V lost 4 bases to trimming and J lost 9 bases; unmatched junction nucleotides: 10. Germline lookup yields CDR1 MNHNS and CDR2 SASEGT. On this clone: The antigen is unknown.

Study-level findings and limits: A later analysis linked a missense DCLRE1C variant to TCR beta V- and J-gene trimming.

The sample consisted of PBMCs. This receptor was identified in a man between 45 and 60 years old in good health and CMV-seronegative. The chain is built from TRBV6-1 and TRBJ2-5, with TRBD1 matching over 8 bases. For the CDR3, the DNA is TGTGCCAGCAGTGGAGGGACAGGCCCCAGGGCCCAGTACTTC. Its protein product is CASSGGTGPRAQYF.